This is a list of T cell receptor beta chains from one sample in a study of cytomegalovirus exposure and HLA in healthy donors. Clones were read by immunoSEQ multiplex PCR, and TCRdb kept only the in-frame ones, dropping some. The sample yields some 200,000 clones, approximately 82% seen once. Sequenced material: PBMCs. All receptors come from a man aged 18 to 29 in good health and CMV-seronegative. Each CDR3 is given with its conserved first and last residue. Fields, in order: V gene, J gene, D gene, clone size, CDR3 length, CDR3 protein, CDR3 DNA. The D gene is left open where the match is weak. The size of a clone is reported for some rows only, either as once, few or many, or as a class for expanded clones.

TRBV5-1	TRBJ1-1	NA	NA	13	CASSEYMNTEAFF	TGCGCCAGCAGCGAGTATATGAACACTGAAGCTTTCTTT
TRBV10-3	TRBJ2-7	NA	NA	11	CAIRDYYEQYF	TGTGCCATCAGAGACTACTACGAGCAGTACTTC
TRBV5-4	TRBJ2-5	NA	NA	11	CASSSRETQYF	TGTGCCAGCAGCTCCAGAGAGACCCAGTACTTC
TRBV5-1	TRBJ2-7	NA	few	11	CASSFQNEQYF	TGCGCCAGCAGCTTTCAAAACGAGCAGTACTTC
TRBV6-4	TRBJ2-7	TRBD1	NA	12	CASSYRGYEQYF	TGTGCCAGCAGTTACAGGGGCTACGAGCAGTACTTC
TRBV9	TRBJ2-1	TRBD2	NA	17	CASSVASGRGSYNEQFF	TGTGCCAGCAGCGTAGCTTCCGGGAGGGGGTCCTACAATGAGCAGTTCTTC
TRBV5-6	TRBJ2-7	TRBD1	NA	13	CASSLQGSLEQYF	TGTGCCAGCAGCTTACAGGGGTCCTTAGAGCAGTACTTC
TRBV11-2	TRBJ2-2	NA	few	15	CASSLVRGAGGELFF	TGTGCCAGCAGCTTAGTCAGGGGCGCGGGTGGGGAGCTGTTTTTT
TRBV4-2	TRBJ2-3	NA	NA	15	CASSQPLEGTDTQYF	TGTGCCAGCAGCCAACCGCTAGAAGGCACAGATACGCAGTATTTT
TRBV9	TRBJ2-7	TRBD1	NA	13	CASSGLTGGEQYF	TGTGCCAGCAGCGGTCTTACAGGGGGTGAGCAGTACTTC
TRBV5-1	TRBJ1-1	TRBD1	few	15	CASSTGQSMNTEAFF	TGCGCCAGCAGCACGGGACAGTCAATGAACACTGAAGCTTTCTTT
TRBV5-1	TRBJ2-5	TRBD1	few	15	CASSLSGGHQETQYF	TGCGCCAGCAGCTTGTCAGGGGGCCACCAAGAGACCCAGTACTTC
TRBV2	TRBJ1-1	NA	NA	14	CASSETVGNTEAFF	TGTGCCAGCAGTGAAACGGTCGGTAACACTGAAGCTTTCTTT
TRBV19	TRBJ1-4	TRBD1	NA	14	CASTRGTGDSELFF	TGTGCCAGTACCCGAGGGACAGGGGATTCGGAACTGTTTTTT
TRBV2	TRBJ1-3	TRBD1	few	12	CASGQAMNTIYF	TGTGCCTCCGGACAGGCCATGAACACCATATATTTT
TRBV18	TRBJ2-3	TRBD1	NA	14	CASSSRDRIDTQYF	TGTGCCAGCTCCTCCCGGGACAGGATAGATACGCAGTATTTT
TRBV28	TRBJ1-1	NA	NA	14	CASSLKSGYTEAFF	TGTGCCAGCAGTTTAAAAAGCGGGTACACTGAAGCTTTCTTT
TRBV29-1	TRBJ2-7	NA	NA	13	CSVVRSTTYEQYF	TGCAGCGTTGTTCGCAGTACGACCTACGAGCAGTACTTC
TRBV30	TRBJ2-3	TRBD2	NA	14	CASKILAIGDTQYF	TGTGCTTCGAAGATACTAGCGATAGGAGATACGCAGTATTTT
TRBV7-9	TRBJ2-5	TRBD1	NA	14	CASSIRGRQETQYF	TGTGCCAGCAGCATCAGGGGGCGGCAAGAGACCCAGTACTTC
TRBV2	TRBJ2-7	TRBD2	few	15	CASSHLVGGGGWQYF	TGTGCCAGCAGCCACCTGGTAGGCGGCGGGGGGTGGCAGTACTTC
TRBV6-6	TRBJ2-2	NA	NA	15	CASRARGGYTGELFF	TGTGCCAGCAGGGCTAGGGGAGGATATACCGGGGAGCTGTTTTTT
TRBV2	TRBJ2-1	TRBD2	few	16	CASSEGLAGSGDEQFF	TGTGCCAGCAGTGAGGGGCTAGCGGGTTCCGGGGATGAGCAGTTCTTC
TRBV4-2	TRBJ2-1	TRBD2	few	17	CASSSLGSGNSYNEQFF	TGTGCCAGCAGCTCTCTAGGTAGCGGGAACTCCTACAATGAGCAGTTCTTC
TRBV25-1	TRBJ2-2	NA	NA	14	CASSPAEGTGELFF	TGTGCCAGCAGTCCCGCCGAGGGTACCGGGGAGCTGTTTTTT
TRBV11-3	TRBJ2-2	NA	NA	13	CASSLDLRGELFF	TGTGCCAGCAGCTTAGACCTTCGCGGGGAGCTGTTTTTT
TRBV5-1	TRBJ1-3	NA	NA	15	CASSFGRGSGNTIYF	TGCGCCAGCAGCTTCGGCAGGGGCTCTGGAAACACCATATATTTT
TRBV5-1	TRBJ2-1	NA	NA	16	CASSRDSALLNNEQFF	TGCGCCAGCAGCCGGGACTCGGCCCTTCTTAACAATGAGCAGTTCTTC
TRBV7-9	TRBJ1-5	TRBD1	NA	14	CASSLTGGNQPQHF	TGTGCCAGCAGCTTGACAGGGGGCAATCAGCCCCAGCATTTT
TRBV7-8	TRBJ2-3	TRBD2	NA	19	CASSLARRALAGASDTQYF	TGTGCCAGCAGCTTAGCGCGAAGGGCGCTAGCGGGGGCCTCAGATACGCAGTATTTT
TRBV2	TRBJ2-2	TRBD2	NA	17	CASSMSLAGPNTGELFF	TGTGCCAGCAGTATGTCCCTAGCGGGGCCGAACACCGGGGAGCTGTTTTTT
TRBV6-1	TRBJ2-7	NA	NA	12	CASSGQGYEQYF	TGTGCCAGCAGTGGCCAGGGCTACGAGCAGTACTTC
TRBV10-3	TRBJ1-4	TRBD1	once	15	CAIGESETGGEKLFF	TGTGCCATCGGTGAGTCCGAGACAGGGGGCGAAAAACTGTTTTTT
TRBV5-1	TRBJ2-1	TRBD2	NA	16	CASSRGLAGGYNEQFF	TGCGCCAGCAGCCGCGGACTAGCGGGAGGGTACAATGAGCAGTTCTTC
TRBV7-9	TRBJ2-5	TRBD2	NA	13	CASRGGKEETQYF	TGTGCCAGCAGGGGGGGGAAAGAAGAGACCCAGTACTTC
TRBV30	TRBJ1-2	NA	NA	14	CAWIRGWETNGYTF	TGTGCCTGGATAAGGGGCTGGGAAACGAATGGCTACACCTTC
TRBV6-5	TRBJ2-1	TRBD1	NA	15	CASSPGTGFYNEQFF	TGTGCCAGCAGTCCCGGGACAGGCTTTTACAATGAGCAGTTCTTC
TRBV5-8	TRBJ1-5	NA	few	14	CASKGGQNNQPQHF	TGTGCCAGCAAGGGGGGGCAGAACAATCAGCCCCAGCATTTT
TRBV2	TRBJ1-2	TRBD1	NA	13	CASNNQGVHGYTF	TGTGCCAGCAACAATCAGGGGGTGCATGGCTACACCTTC
TRBV6-5	TRBJ2-5	TRBD1	NA	15	CASSRTGVFGETQYF	TGTGCCAGCAGTAGGACAGGGGTGTTTGGCGAGACCCAGTACTTC
TRBV4-2	TRBJ2-5	NA	NA	13	CASSQDSGETQYF	TGTGCCAGCAGCCAAGATTCAGGAGAGACCCAGTACTTC
TRBV11-2	TRBJ2-6	NA	NA	17	CASSLGHRSSGANVLTF	TGTGCCAGCAGCTTAGGTCACAGGTCGTCTGGGGCCAACGTCCTGACTTTC
TRBV5-1	TRBJ2-7	NA	NA	16	CASSLAGVGMAYEQYF	TGCGCCAGCAGCTTGGCGGGGGTGGGAATGGCCTACGAGCAGTACTTC
TRBV7-3	TRBJ2-7	NA	NA	15	CASSLSRVESYEQYF	TGTGCCAGCAGCTTAAGCAGGGTGGAATCCTACGAGCAGTACTTC
TRBV15	TRBJ1-1	NA	few	14	CATSRSQVNTEAFF	TGTGCCACCAGCAGATCACAGGTGAACACTGAAGCTTTCTTT
TRBV11-2	TRBJ2-7	TRBD1	NA	13	CASSVGQAYEQYF	TGTGCCAGCAGCGTTGGACAGGCCTACGAGCAGTACTTC
TRBV9	TRBJ2-7	NA	NA	15	CASSVGASNSYEQYF	TGTGCCAGCAGCGTAGGGGCATCTAACTCCTACGAGCAGTACTTC
TRBV19	TRBJ2-1	TRBD2	NA	17	CASRLSSSGSSYNEQFF	TGTGCCAGTAGATTATCCAGCAGCGGGAGCTCCTACAATGAGCAGTTCTTC
TRBV12-5	TRBJ1-3	NA	NA	15	CASGLVRTSGNTIYF	TGTGCTAGTGGTTTGGTACGGACAAGCGGAAACACCATATATTTT
TRBV6-1	TRBJ1-1	TRBD1	NA	16	CASSDDGQGVGTEAFF	TGTGCCAGCAGTGACGACGGACAGGGAGTGGGCACTGAAGCTTTCTTT
TRBV7-9	TRBJ1-2	TRBD1	once	14	CSSSFTGEGNGYTF	TGTTCCAGCAGCTTTACAGGGGAAGGGAATGGCTACACCTTC
TRBV30	TRBJ2-1	TRBD2	once	13	CAWSHVGGNEQFF	TGTGCCTGGAGCCACGTGGGGGGGAATGAGCAGTTCTTC
TRBV9	TRBJ2-2	NA	NA	14	CASSVVPGNGELFF	TGTGCCAGCAGCGTAGTTCCCGGTAACGGGGAGCTGTTTTTT
TRBV28	TRBJ1-5	NA	NA	15	CASLNGNRGNQPQHF	TGTGCCAGCCTTAATGGGAACAGGGGCAATCAGCCCCAGCATTTT
TRBV5-1	TRBJ2-7	TRBD2	NA	15	CASSMGLAGPYEQYF	TGCGCCAGCAGCATGGGACTAGCGGGCCCCTACGAGCAGTACTTC
TRBV5-1	TRBJ2-1	NA	NA	15	CASSPEGQNYNEQFF	TGCGCCAGCAGCCCGGAGGGACAGAACTACAATGAGCAGTTCTTC
TRBV4-1	TRBJ1-1	TRBD1	NA	14	CASSRPGQGSEAFF	TGCGCCAGCAGCCGCCCGGGACAGGGCTCTGAAGCTTTCTTT